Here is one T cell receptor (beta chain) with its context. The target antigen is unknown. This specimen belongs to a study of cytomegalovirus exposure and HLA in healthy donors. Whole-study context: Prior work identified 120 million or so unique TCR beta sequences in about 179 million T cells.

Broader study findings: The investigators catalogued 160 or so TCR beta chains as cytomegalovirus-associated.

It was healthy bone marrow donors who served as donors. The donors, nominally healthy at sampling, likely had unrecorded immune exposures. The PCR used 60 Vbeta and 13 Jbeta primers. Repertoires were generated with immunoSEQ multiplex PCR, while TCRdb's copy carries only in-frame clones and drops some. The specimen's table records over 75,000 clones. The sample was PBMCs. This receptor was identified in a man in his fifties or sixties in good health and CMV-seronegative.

CDR3 DNA sequence: TGCAGCCACACTGGGACAGGGCAAGAGACCCAGTACTTC. Residues: CSHTGTGQETQYF. V is TRBV29-1 and J is TRBJ2-5; 9 bases fit TRBD1. Trimming took 8 bases from V and 2 from J; bases not matched to a gene: 6. Germline V gene lookup returns CDR1 SQVTM and CDR2 ANQGSEA. The length of the CDR3 is 13 residues.